This passage covers 13 T cell receptor beta chains from one sample sequenced in a study of neoadjuvant anti-PD-1 for oral cavity cancer. Profiling relied on immunoSEQ multiplex PCR, and the TCRdb table lists in-frame clones only, not all of them. The data hold over 65,000 clones, with 86% observed a single time. The sample's time point: after neoadjuvant nivolumab, at surgical resection. The source was PBMCs, collected after nivolumab (anti-PD-1) treatment. These TCRs come from a person aged 40 to 85 with oral cavity squamous cell carcinoma.

The rearrangement links TRBV14 to TRBJ2-3; 12 bases align to TRBD2. This CDR3 region has 15 residues. The V gene end was trimmed by 6 bases and the J gene end by 5 bases; junction bases not matched to a gene: 6. The V gene's germline CDR1 is SGHDN and CDR2 FVKESK. The CDR3 spells CASSRLAGVVDTQYF. The CDR3, as DNA: TGTGCCAGCAGTCGACTAGCGGGAGTGGTAGATACGCAGTATTTT.

The chain recombines TRBV6-1 with TRBJ2-1, with 8 bases identical to TRBD2. V was clipped by 7 bases and J by 8 bases; unmatched bases: 19. Germline loops: CDR1 MNHNS, CDR2 SASEGT. This CDR3 is 17 amino acids long. For the CDR3, the DNA is TGTGCCAGCATTGAGGGGCTAGCGGGCTCGTTGGTGGATGAGCAGTTCTTC. The encoded protein is CASIEGLAGSLVDEQFF.

This clone was detected once. The genes are TRBV20-1 and TRBJ1-4; D call uncertain. Germline CDR1 and CDR2: DFQATT and SNEGSKA (reference sequence). Trimming stripped 6 bases from V and 11 bases from J, with 13 bases between. This CDR3 is built from 11 residues. CDR3 coding DNA: TGCAGTGCCGCAGCGGGAAGTAAACTGTTTTTT. It yields the protein CSAAAGSKLFF.

This chain joins TRBV27 and TRBJ2-7, with no clear D. Between the trimmed V and J ends, which lost 3 bases and 3 bases, there was a span of 12 bases. The germline V gene encodes CDR1 MNHEY and CDR2 SMNVEV (reference sequence). The CDR3 has 14 residues. This CDR3 reads CASSFSRSIYEQYF. CDR3 nucleotide sequence: TGTGCCAGCAGTTTCTCTAGGTCCATCTACGAGCAGTACTTC.

This chain links TRBV15 with TRBJ2-7, with D tentatively TRBD1 or TRBD2 (5 bases each). The length of the CDR3 is 12 residues. CDR1 and CDR2 (germline): LNHNV, YYDKDF (reference sequence). V was shortened by 6 bases and J by 7 bases, with 13 bases between the two germline ends. CDR3 DNA: TGTGCCACCAGAAAGAGGGGTAGGGAGCAGTACTTC. Translation: CATRKRGREQYF.

CDR3 sequence (DNA): TGTGCCAGCAGCCGAGCCGGGACCCATTACAATGAGCAGTTCTTC. This translates into CASSRAGTHYNEQFF. This chain links TRBV5-6 with TRBJ2-1; possibly TRBD1 or TRBD2 for D (5 bases each). This CDR3 region has 15 residues. Per germline, CDR1 SGHDT and CDR2 YYEEEE. Trimming removed 4 bases at V and 4 bases at J, with 15 bases between.

The chain links TRBV4-1 to TRBJ2-5, with D possibly matching TRBD2 (7 bases). The tail of the sequence fits TRBJ2-7 better, so the J call may be wrong. CDR1 is MGHRA, CDR2 YSYEKL, per germline. This CDR3 contains 18 residues. CDR3 nucleotides: TGCGCCAGCAGCCAAGTATGGTTGAGGGGGAGGGCGGCCAACGAGCAGTACTTC. Translation: CASSQVWLRGRAANEQYF.

This clone was found a few times. This chain joins TRBV6-5 and TRBJ2-1, with 11 positions matching TRBD2. V gave up 5 bases and J gave up 8 bases; unmatched junction bases: 8. The CDR3 covers 15 residues. Per germline, CDR1 MNHEY and CDR2 SVGAGI. In DNA form, the CDR3 reads TGTGCCAGCAGTGCCGGGACTAGCGGTCCGGATGAGCAGTTCTTC. It specifies CASSAGTSGPDEQFF.

This clone was recorded only once. This sequence joins TRBV6-1 and TRBJ1-1, with 8 bases aligning to TRBD1. The CDR3 is 15 residues long. V shed 5 bases and J 3 bases; nucleotides not matched to a gene: 8. CDR1 is MNHNS, CDR2 SASEGT, per germline. CDR3 in amino acids: CASSWGDRRDTEAFF. The CDR3 DNA reads TGTGCCAGCAGTTGGGGGGACAGGAGAGACACTGAAGCTTTCTTT.

The V call is TRBV5-4, the J call TRBJ2-2; 7 bases agree with TRBD1. J was trimmed by 6 bases and V by 0 bases; bases with no gene match: 8. Germline lookup yields CDR1 SGHNT and CDR2 YYREEE (reference sequence). The CDR3 has 16 residues. The DNA of the CDR3 is TGTGCCAGCAGCTTGGCGCGGACAGGATCGTCCGGGGAGCTGTTTTTT. It codes for CASSLARTGSSGELFF. Based on the CDR3 plus reference TRBV5-4 and TRBJ2-2, the full variable domain is ETGVTQSPTHLIKTRGQQVTLRCSSQSGHNTVSWYQQALGQGPQFIFQYYREEENGRGNFPPRFSGLQFPNYSSELNVNALELDDSALYLCASSLARTGSSGELFFGEGSRLTVL.

The chain links TRBV19 to TRBJ2-1, with 12 bases lining up with TRBD2. The CDR3 extends over 16 amino acids. The ends lost 6 bases at V and 12 bases at J; junction bases unmatched: 15. Germline CDR1 reads LNHDA; CDR2 reads SQIVND (reference sequence). CDR3 amino acids: CASRPGDPSGGARQFF. The DNA of the CDR3 is TGTGCCAGTAGACCCGGTGACCCTAGCGGGGGGGCCCGGCAGTTCTTC.

This chain joins TRBV18 and TRBJ1-2; 7 nucleotides agree with TRBD1. Trimming cost V 2 bases and J 4 bases; bases outside gene matches: 4. The CDR3 totals 14 residues. CDR1 is KGHSH and CDR2 is LQKENI in the germline V gene. The CDR3 loop reads CASSPSGGVYGYTF. The CDR3 nucleotides are TGTGCCAGCTCACCATCAGGGGGAGTCTATGGCTACACCTTC.

CDR3 DNA: TGTGCCTGGCGACTAGCGGCACGCACAGATACGCAGTATTTT. Its protein is CAWRLAARTDTQYF. The chain links TRBV30 to TRBJ2-3; TRBD2 matches 9 bases. Germline V lookup: CDR1 GTSNPN, CDR2 SVGIG (reference sequence). The CDR3 is 14 amino acids. V lost 5 bases and J lost 1; bases outside the gene matches: 4.